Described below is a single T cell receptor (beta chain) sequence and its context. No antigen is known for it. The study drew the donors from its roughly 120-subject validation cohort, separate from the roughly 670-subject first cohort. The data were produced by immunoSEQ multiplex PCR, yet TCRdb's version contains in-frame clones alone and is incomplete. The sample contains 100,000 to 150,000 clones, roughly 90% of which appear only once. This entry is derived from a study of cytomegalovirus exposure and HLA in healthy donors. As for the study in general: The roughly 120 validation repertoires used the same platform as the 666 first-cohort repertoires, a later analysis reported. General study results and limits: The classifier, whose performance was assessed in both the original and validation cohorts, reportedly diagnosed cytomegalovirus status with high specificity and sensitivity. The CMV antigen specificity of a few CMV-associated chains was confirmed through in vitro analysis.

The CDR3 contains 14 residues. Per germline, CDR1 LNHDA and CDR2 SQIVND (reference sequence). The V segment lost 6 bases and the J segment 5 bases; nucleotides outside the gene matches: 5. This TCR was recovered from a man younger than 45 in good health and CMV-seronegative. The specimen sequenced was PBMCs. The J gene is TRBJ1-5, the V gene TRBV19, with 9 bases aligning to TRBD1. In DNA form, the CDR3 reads TGTGCCAGTAGCTCGGACAGGGGAGATCAGCCCCAGCATTTT. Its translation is CASSSDRGDQPQHF.